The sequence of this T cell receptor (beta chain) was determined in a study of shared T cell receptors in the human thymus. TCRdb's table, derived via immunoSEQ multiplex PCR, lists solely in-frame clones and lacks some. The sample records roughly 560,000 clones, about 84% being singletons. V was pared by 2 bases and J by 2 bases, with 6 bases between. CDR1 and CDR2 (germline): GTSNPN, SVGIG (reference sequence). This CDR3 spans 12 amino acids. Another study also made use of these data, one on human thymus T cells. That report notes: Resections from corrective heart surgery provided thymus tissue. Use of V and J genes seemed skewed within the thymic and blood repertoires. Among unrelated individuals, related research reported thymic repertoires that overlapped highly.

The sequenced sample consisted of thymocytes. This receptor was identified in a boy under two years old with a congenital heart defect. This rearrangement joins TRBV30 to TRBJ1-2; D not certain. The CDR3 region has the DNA TGTGCCTGGAGTCGAGGGAACTATGGCTACACCTTC. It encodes CAWSRGNYGYTF.